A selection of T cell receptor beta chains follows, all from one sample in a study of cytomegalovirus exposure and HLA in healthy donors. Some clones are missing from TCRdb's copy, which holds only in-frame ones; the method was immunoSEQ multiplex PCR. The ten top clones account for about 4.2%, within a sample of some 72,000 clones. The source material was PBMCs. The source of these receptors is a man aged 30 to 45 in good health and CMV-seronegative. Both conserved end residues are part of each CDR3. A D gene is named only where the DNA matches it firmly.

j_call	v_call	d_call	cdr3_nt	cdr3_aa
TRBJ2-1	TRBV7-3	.	TGTGCCAGCAGCTCGGGACTGTACAATGAGCAGTTCTTC	CASSSGLYNEQFF
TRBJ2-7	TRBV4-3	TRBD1	TGCGCCAGCAGCCCGACAGGGACCTCCTACGAGCAGTACTTC	CASSPTGTSYEQYF
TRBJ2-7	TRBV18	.	TGTGCCAGCTCACCTTCCTCCTACGAGCAGTACTTC	CASSPSSYEQYF
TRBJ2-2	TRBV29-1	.	TGCAGCGTTGGGCCCATGACCGGGGAGCTGTTTTTT	CSVGPMTGELFF
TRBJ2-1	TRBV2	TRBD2	TGTGCCAGCAGTCCCCGACTAGCAGGCAATGAGCAGTTCTTC	CASSPRLAGNEQFF
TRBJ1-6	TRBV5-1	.	TGCGCCAGCAGCTTGGCGGGATATTCACCCCTCCACTTT	CASSLAGYSPLHF
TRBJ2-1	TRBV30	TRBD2	TGTGCCTGGAGTGTGGGCGGGGGGCTGGAGCAGTTCTTC	CAWSVGGGLEQFF
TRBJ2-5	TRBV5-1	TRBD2	TGCGCCAGCAGCTTGGCACTAGCGGGAGCGACAGAGACCCAGTACTTC	CASSLALAGATETQYF
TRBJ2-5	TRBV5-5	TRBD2	TGTGCCAGCAGCCCCCATAGGACTAGCGGCCCCGAGACCCAGTACTTC	CASSPHRTSGPETQYF
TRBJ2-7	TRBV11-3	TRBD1	TGTGCCAGCAGCTCCGGGACAGGGGGCCCCGAGCAGTACTTC	CASSSGTGGPEQYF
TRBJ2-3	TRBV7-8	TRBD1	TGTGCCAGCAGCTTCCGCGAGGGGGCGATTTATACGCAGTATTTT	CASSFREGAIYTQYF
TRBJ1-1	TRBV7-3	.	TGTGCCAGCAGCTTATCCGACAGAAACACTGAAGCTTTCTTT	CASSLSDRNTEAFF
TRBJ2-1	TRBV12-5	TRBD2	TGTGCTAGTCGAGAGCGGGAGGATGAGCAGTTCTTC	CASREREDEQFF
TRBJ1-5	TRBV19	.	TGTGCCAGTAAAGAGGGCTCGGGGCCCCAGCATTTT	CASKEGSGPQHF
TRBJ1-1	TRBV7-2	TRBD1	TGTGCCAGCAGCCTTTATCCAACAGGGGGCGCTGAAGCTTTCTTT	CASSLYPTGGAEAFF
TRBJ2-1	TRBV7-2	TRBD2	TGTGCCAGCAGTCGGAGCGGGGGGACTGGCTATGAGCAGTTCTTC	CASSRSGGTGYEQFF
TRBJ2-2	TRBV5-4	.	TGTGCCAGCAGCTTGGGAGGAGCTCCCCTCTCCGGGGAGCTGTTTTTT	CASSLGGAPLSGELFF
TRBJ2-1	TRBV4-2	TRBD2	TGTGCCAGCAGCCTTCATCCGGGGACTAGGATCAATGAGCAGTTCTTC	CASSLHPGTRINEQFF
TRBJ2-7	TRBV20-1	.	TGCAGTGCTGTGACAAACTACGAGCAGTACTTC	CSAVTNYEQYF
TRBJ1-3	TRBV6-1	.	TGTGCCAGCAGAGACTTGTACTCCGGAAACACCATATATTTT	CASRDLYSGNTIYF
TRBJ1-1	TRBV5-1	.	TGCGCCAGCAGCTTGGGAGGGTCGGAGACTGAAGCTTTCTTT	CASSLGGSETEAFF
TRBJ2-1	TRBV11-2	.	TGTGCCAGCAGCCAATTAGAAGAGGACAATGAGCAGTTCTTC	CASSQLEEDNEQFF
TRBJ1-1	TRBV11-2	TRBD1	TGTGCCAGCAGCTTAGGGCCAGGGGGCACTGAAGCTTTCTTT	CASSLGPGGTEAFF
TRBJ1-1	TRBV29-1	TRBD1	TGCAGCGTTGAAGGGCAACAGGGGTTTGGCACTATGAACACTGAAGCTTTCTTT	CSVEGQQGFGTMNTEAFF
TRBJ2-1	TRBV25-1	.	TGTGCCAGCAGTGAATTCCTGGTAGCTTACAATGAGCAGTTCTTC	CASSEFLVAYNEQFF
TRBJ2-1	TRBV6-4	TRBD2	TGTGCCAGCAGTGACTCGAGATTAGCGGGATCTATTAGTGAGCAGTTCTTC	CASSDSRLAGSISEQFF
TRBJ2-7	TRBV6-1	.	TGTGCCAGCAGTGAAAGTGGGGGAGGCGAGCAGTACTTC	CASSESGGGEQYF
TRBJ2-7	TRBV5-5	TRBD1	TGTGCCAGCACCGGACAGGGGATAACCTACGAGCAGTACTTC	CASTGQGITYEQYF
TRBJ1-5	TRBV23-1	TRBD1	TGCGCCAGCAGTCAAGCCATAGGGGGCGCGGGGAATCAGCCCCAGCATTTT	CASSQAIGGAGNQPQHF
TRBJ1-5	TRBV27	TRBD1	TGTGCCAGCAGTTTAAGGCAGGGGGCAAGCAATCAGCCCCAGCATTTT	CASSLRQGASNQPQHF
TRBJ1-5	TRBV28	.	TGTGCCAGCAGTTGGGGGGTAGGCAATCAGCCCCAGCATTTT	CASSWGVGNQPQHF
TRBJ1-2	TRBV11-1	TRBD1	TGTGCCAGCAGCGACCAACAGGGGGACTATGGCTACACCTTC	CASSDQQGDYGYTF
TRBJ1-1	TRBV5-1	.	TGCGCCAGCAGCTTTGGAGAGGGCACTGAAGCTTTCTTT	CASSFGEGTEAFF
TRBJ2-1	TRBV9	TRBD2	TGTGCCAGCAGCACGGGACTAGCGGGTTTCCGTGGGAGATCCTACAATGAGCAGTTCTTC	CASSTGLAGFRGRSYNEQFF
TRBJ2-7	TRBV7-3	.	TGTGCCAGCAGCCCCACAGGCCACGGCTCCTACGAGCAGTACTTC	CASSPTGHGSYEQYF